Each of the 26 T cell receptor beta chains below was sequenced from the same sample in a study of blood T cell repertoires in COVID-19. Repertoires were generated with immunoSEQ multiplex PCR, while TCRdb's copy carries only in-frame clones and drops some. The table has a few hundred thousand clones, 70% to 80% seen once. Sequencing was performed on peripheral blood. The receptors here all came from an elderly woman with acute or convalescent COVID-19.

This chain links TRBV3-1 (or the pseudogene TRBV3-2) with TRBJ1-1; no clear D gene. CDR3 length equals 13 residues. Germline V CDR1 and CDR2: LGHDT, YNNKEL (reference sequence). Trimming cost V 3 bases and J 4 bases, with 9 bases left between them. CDR3: CASSHGGPTEAFF. CDR3 nucleotide sequence: TGTGCCAGCAGCCATGGAGGTCCCACTGAAGCTTTCTTT.

V usage is TRBV19 and J usage is TRBJ1-2; D gene unclear. The CDR3 totals 14 residues. Trimming took 7 bases from V and 8 from J, leaving 20 bases between them. Germline V lookup: CDR1 LNHDA, CDR2 SQIVND (reference sequence). The CDR3 coding sequence is TGTGCCAGTACCCAAGGCCGGGGAGTGAGGGGCTACACCTTC. Translation: CASTQGRGVRGYTF.

V usage is TRBV6-5 and J usage is TRBJ1-6, with unresolved D. Germline CDR1 reads MNHEY; CDR2 reads SVGAGI. Trimming stripped 8 bases from V and 10 bases from J, with 15 bases between. CDR3 length: 13 amino acids. The CDR3 DNA sequence: TGTGCCAGCCGGGAGGTTGTAGGGTCACCCCTCCACTTT. Encoded protein: CASREVVGSPLHF.

The V and J genes are TRBV7-2 and TRBJ1-2; TRBD1 matches at 7 bases. J lost 3 bases, V lost 4 bases, and 5 bases had no gene match. Germline V gene sequence: CDR1 SGHTA, CDR2 FQGNSA. CDR3 length equals 14 residues. The CDR3 sequence: CASSSGTAYYGYTF. CDR3 sequence (DNA): TGTGCCAGCAGCTCAGGGACAGCTTACTATGGCTACACCTTC. The whole variable domain, remainder taken from reference TRBV7-2 and TRBJ1-2, is GAGVSQSPSNKVTEKGKDVELRCDPISGHTALYWYRQSLGQGLEFLIYFQGNSAPDKSGLPSDRFSAERTGGSVSTLTIQRTQQEDSAVYLCASSSGTAYYGYTFGSGTRLTVV.

The chain recombines TRBV11-2 with TRBJ1-1, with a tentative D call TRBD1 (6 bases). CDR1 and CDR2 (germline): SGHAT, FQNNGV. The length of the CDR3 is 17 residues. V lost 4 bases, J lost 2 bases, and 20 bases lay in between. CDR3 nucleotide sequence: TGTGCCAGCAGCTCCCCCCCGGGGGGCCTGGGCAACACTGAAGCTTTCTTT. This codes for CASSSPPGGLGNTEAFF. Full variable domain (remainder filled in from reference TRBV11-2 and TRBJ1-1): EAGVAQSPRYKIIEKRQSVAFWCNPISGHATLYWYQQILGQGPKLLIQFQNNGVVDDSQLPKDRFSAERLKGVDSTLKIQPAKLEDSAVYLCASSSPPGGLGNTEAFFGQGTRLTVV.

The chain couples TRBV19 to TRBJ1-2; possible D gene TRBD1, 5 bases. The germline gives CDR1 LNHDA, CDR2 SQIVND (reference sequence). The germline V and J ends were trimmed by 4 bases and 4 bases, with 13 bases remaining between them. CDR3 length equals 14 residues. The DNA of the CDR3 is TGTGCCAGTAGTACGTGGCAGGGACTCTATGGCTACACCTTC. Encoded protein: CASSTWQGLYGYTF.

The chain links TRBV4-1 to TRBJ1-6, with TRBD1 matching 7 bases. Losses at the gene ends were 3 bases for V and 6 bases for J; bases not matched to a gene: 8. This CDR3 comprises 16 residues. Germline lookup yields CDR1 MGHRA and CDR2 YSYEKL. CDR3 in amino acids: CASSHLTDRSNSPLHF. Written as DNA, the CDR3 is TGCGCCAGCAGCCACCTCACGGACAGGAGTAATTCACCCCTCCACTTT.

This clone was seen a handful of times. The rearrangement joins TRBV15 to TRBJ2-1; no clear D gene. The CDR3 covers 16 residues. Germline V gene sequence: CDR1 LNHNV, CDR2 YYDKDF (reference sequence). The V gene lost 6 bases and the J gene lost 0 bases, with 15 bases spanning the gap. The CDR3 nucleotides are TGTGCCACCAGAGATGGAGCCGCTTACTCCTACAATGAGCAGTTCTTC. Protein sequence: CATRDGAAYSYNEQFF.

The chain is built from TRBV2 and TRBJ1-2, with 7 bases that match TRBD1. Germline CDR1 SNHLY, CDR2 FYNNEI. The CDR3 covers 14 residues. Losses at the gene ends were 4 bases for V and 8 bases for J; bases not matched to a gene: 10. The CDR3 is CASSGRRQGRGYTF. The CDR3 DNA reads TGTGCCAGCAGTGGGAGGAGACAGGGTCGAGGCTACACCTTC.

In its sample, this clone was seen a few times. V is TRBV2 and J is TRBJ2-2; weak D call: TRBD2 (7 bases). Looked up from germline, CDR1 is SNHLY and CDR2 is FYNNEI. V lost 6 bases and J 8 bases, leaving 19 bases between the germline ends. This CDR3 comprises 15 residues. The CDR3 here is CASSLGGANTGELFF. The DNA for the CDR3 is TGTGCCAGCAGCCTGGGGGGGGCGAATACTGGGGAGCTGTTTTTT.

The genes are TRBV6-5 and TRBJ2-1; 7 nucleotides line up with TRBD1. Trimming cost V 4 bases and J 13 bases; bases outside gene matches: 7. The germline CDR1 and CDR2 sequences are MNHEY and SVGAGI. The CDR3 is 12 amino acids. The CDR3 nucleotides read TGTGCCAGCAGTTCATACGACAGGGTACAGTTCTTC. Its translation: CASSSYDRVQFF.

The rearrangement joins TRBV6-5 to TRBJ1-5; no reliable D call. V was shortened by 8 bases and J by 5 bases, with 13 bases between the two germline ends. Looked up from germline, CDR1 is MNHEY and CDR2 is SVGAGI. The CDR3 loop spans 13 amino acids. The CDR3 nucleotides read TGTGCCAGCCGACTCACGTCGGATCAGCCCCAGCATTTT. Amino acid sequence: CASRLTSDQPQHF.

The chain carries TRBV5-1 and TRBJ1-4; 8 bases match TRBD1. The CDR3 is 15 residues long. Unmatched junction bases numbered 5, after V lost 2 bases and J lost 5 bases. CDR1 SGHRS and CDR2 YFSETQ come from the germline V gene. CDR3 DNA: TGCGCCAGCAGCTTAACCCGGGACAGGAATGAAAAACTGTTTTTT. It translates to CASSLTRDRNEKLFF.

This clone was seen just once. The same CDR3 also results from other DNA sequences found in this sample. The chain employs TRBV7-9 and TRBJ1-1, with TRBD1 identical over 7 bases. In germline, CDR1 is SEHNR, CDR2 FQNEAQ (reference sequence). The CDR3 spans 15 residues. Trimming at V came to 4 bases and at J to 1 base, leaving 6 bases not matched to a gene. CDR3 sequence reads: CASSSGQTTNTEAFF. In DNA form, the CDR3 reads TGTGCCAGCAGCTCGGGACAGACTACGAACACTGAAGCTTTCTTT.

This chain connects TRBV25-1 to TRBJ2-1, with a possible D match to TRBD2 (6 bases). The V end was cut by 1 base, the J end by 10 bases, with 17 bases between. In germline, CDR1 is MGHDK, CDR2 SYGVNS. The CDR3 has 15 amino acids. The CDR3 coding sequence is TGTGCCAGCAGTGAATTAGGGCTAGCGAGTAGGGAGCAGTTCTTC. Translated: CASSELGLASREQFF.

This chain joins TRBV6-5 and TRBJ1-4; D might be TRBD1 (6 bases). The germline V and J ends were trimmed by 4 bases and 0 bases, with 12 bases remaining between them. CDR1 and CDR2 (germline): MNHEY, SVGAGI. The CDR3 is 16 residues long. The CDR3 is CASSFVWTATNEKLFF. The CDR3 coding sequence is TGTGCCAGCAGTTTCGTTTGGACAGCAACTAATGAAAAACTGTTTTTT.

The chain joins TRBV5-5 to TRBJ2-7; the D gene is possibly TRBD2 (5 bases). The CDR3 length is 14 residues. The V end lost 2 bases, the J end lost 5 bases, and 14 bases lay between the germline ends. CDR1 SGHKS and CDR2 YYEKEE come from the germline V gene (reference sequence). CDR3 nucleotides: TGTGCCAGCAGCTTTACTAGGACGGTGCACGAGCAGTACTTC. This encodes CASSFTRTVHEQYF.

J is TRBJ2-1 and V is TRBV11-2, with 7 nucleotides matching TRBD2. Unmatched junction bases numbered 11, after V lost 2 bases and J lost 4 bases. The CDR3 is 17 residues long. Germline V lookup: CDR1 SGHAT, CDR2 FQNNGV. CDR3 sequence: CASSLQLGRGGYNEQFF. The CDR3 nucleotides read TGTGCCAGCAGCTTACAGCTTGGACGGGGAGGGTACAATGAGCAGTTCTTC.

The chain has TRBV4-1 and TRBJ2-5; TRBD1 might be the D (6 bases). This CDR3 has 15 amino acids. V dropped 0 bases and J dropped 3 bases, with 11 bases sitting between them. Germline CDR1 reads MGHRA; CDR2 reads YSYEKL. CDR3 region: CASSQDGAGEETQYF. The CDR3 bases are TGCGCCAGCAGCCAAGATGGGGCAGGGGAAGAGACCCAGTACTTC.

The V and J genes are TRBV4-1 and TRBJ1-2; TRBD1 aligns across 9 bases. The CDR3 consists of 15 residues. CDR1 and CDR2 (germline): MGHRA, YSYEKL. Trimming cost V 4 bases and J 3 bases; bases outside gene matches: 6. DNA of the CDR3: TGCGCCAGCAGCCCTAGGGACAGGGTAGACTATGGCTACACCTTC. Its translation is CASSPRDRVDYGYTF.

Comments on this clone: Germline is not matched at one junction end, which may reflect a read error. J is TRBJ2-1 and V is TRBV12-3 or TRBV12-4; D gene ambiguous. The CDR3 runs to 13 residues. In nucleotides, the CDR3 is TGTGCCAGCACTTTACCGAAGCTAAATGAGCAGTTCTTC. Protein product: CASTLPKLNEQFF.

The V call is TRBV10-3, the J call TRBJ1-4; 8 nucleotides align to TRBD1. The CDR3 has 15 residues. The junction had 8 bases not matched to a gene; V was cut back by 3 bases and J by 8 bases. Per the germline V gene, CDR1 is ENHRY and CDR2 is SYGVKD. CDR3 protein: CAISDPRTGFEKLFF. CDR3 coding DNA: TGTGCCATCAGTGATCCCCGGACAGGGTTCGAAAAACTGTTTTTT.

The rearrangement uses TRBV3-1 (or the pseudogene TRBV3-2) and TRBJ2-7; 12 bases are a match to TRBD2. This CDR3 has 15 amino acids. Germline V CDR1 and CDR2: LGHDT, YNNKEL (reference sequence). J was trimmed by 6 bases and V by 1 base; bases with no gene match: 4. The CDR3 here is CASSQGSSGRAEQYF. Written as DNA, the CDR3 is TGTGCCAGCAGCCAAGGTTCTAGCGGGAGGGCCGAGCAGTACTTC.

The V and J genes are TRBV18 and TRBJ1-2; a possible D gene is TRBD1 (5 bases). The CDR3 runs 14 residues. The V end was cut by 3 bases, the J end by 5 bases, with 13 bases between. Germline assignment: CDR1 KGHSH and CDR2 LQKENI. The CDR3 is CASSPAGQLYGYTF. In DNA form, the CDR3 reads TGTGCCAGCTCACCCGCCGGACAACTATATGGCTACACCTTC.

The J gene is TRBJ2-5, the V gene TRBV3-1 (or the pseudogene TRBV3-2); 8 bases are shared with TRBD2. The CDR3 extends over 15 amino acids. In germline, CDR1 is LGHDT, CDR2 YNNKEL (reference sequence). Germline trimming cut 2 bases from V and 5 bases from J; bases unmatched to any gene: 7. The CDR3 spells CASSQTGGPGETQYF. The DNA for the CDR3 is TGTGCCAGCAGCCAAACGGGGGGGCCGGGGGAGACCCAGTACTTC.

The rearrangement joins TRBV28 to TRBJ2-5; 9 bases are shared with TRBD2. In germline, CDR1 is MDHEN, CDR2 SYDVKM. This CDR3 has 14 amino acids. The J segment lost 13 bases and the V segment lost 4 bases, leaving 13 bases of the junction unmatched. The CDR3 sequence is CASSSGTSYLVSYF. CDR3 sequence (DNA): TGTGCCAGCAGTTCCGGGACTAGCTATTTAGTTTCGTACTTC.